This TCR beta chain was sequenced during a study of CD8 T cells in ankylosing spondylitis. As regards this clonotype: Its target is unknown.

Preparation of TCR beta libraries was done by quantitative 5'-RACE with molecular barcodes. TCRdb recomputed calls from the 5' RACE reads with MiXCR, one row per CDR3 protein. In the table there are 300,000 to 400,000 distinct CDR3 sequences, under 15% of which are singletons. Per the germline V gene, CDR1 is KGHDR and CDR2 is SFDVKD. The CDR3 sequence is 16 residues long. Trimming pared 4 bases from V and 7 bases from J, leaving 20 bases between. Findings and caveats of the study: There was a TCR beta motif, made of 7 to 9 highly homologous variants, that appeared characteristic of ankylosing spondylitis blood.

The sequence was collected from a male donor with ankylosing spondylitis or in good health (not recorded which). The genes are TRBV24-1 and TRBJ2-3, with D possibly TRBD2 on 6 matching bases. Material: blood, either unsorted or a sorted T cell fraction (not recorded which). CDR3: CATSDGLEGPGYTQYF. Here the CDR3 DNA reads TGTGCCACCAGTGACGGGTTGGAGGGGCCTGGTTATACGCAGTATTTT.